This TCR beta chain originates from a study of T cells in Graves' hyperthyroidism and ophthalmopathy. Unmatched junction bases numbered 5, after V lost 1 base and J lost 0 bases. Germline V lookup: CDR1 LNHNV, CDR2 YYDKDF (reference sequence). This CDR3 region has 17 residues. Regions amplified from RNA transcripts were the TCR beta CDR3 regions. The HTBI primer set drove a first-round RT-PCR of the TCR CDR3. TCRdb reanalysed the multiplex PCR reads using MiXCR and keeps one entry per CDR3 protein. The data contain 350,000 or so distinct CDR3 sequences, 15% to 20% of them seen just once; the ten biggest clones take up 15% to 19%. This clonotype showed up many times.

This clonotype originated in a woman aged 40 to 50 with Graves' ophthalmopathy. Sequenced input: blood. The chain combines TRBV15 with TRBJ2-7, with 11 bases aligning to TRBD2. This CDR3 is CATSRGGLAGDSYEQYF. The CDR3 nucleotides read TGTGCCACCAGCAGAGGTGGACTAGCGGGCGACTCCTACGAGCAGTACTTC.